This TCR beta chain was profiled in a study of T-cell reconstitution after alpha-beta-depleted transplantation in children. Study-wide results and caveats: A year post-transplant, T-cell counts and diversity derived mostly from newly produced T cells.

As it was prepared, the TCRbeta library received unique molecular identifiers. TCRdb itself ran the PCR reads through MiXCR, one entry per CDR3 protein. Seen here are fewer than 350,000 distinct CDR3 sequences, roughly a tenth observed once, and the top ten hold less than 8%. In this sample, this clonotype turned up many times. Its antigen is still unknown. Germline V CDR1 and CDR2: DFQATT, SNEGSKA (reference sequence). V lost 5 bases, J lost 2 bases, and 10 bases lay in between. The CDR3 covers 12 residues. The sequence came from a boy under two years old with acute myeloid leukemia, due to receive a stem cell transplant. The chain is built from TRBV20-1 and TRBJ2-7, with D perhaps given as TRBD1 or TRBD2 (5 bases each). The specimen comprised PBMCs, sampled before TCRalphabeta/CD19-depleted stem cell transplant. CDR3 sequence reads: CSAGRGPYEQYF. The CDR3 DNA is TGCAGTGCTGGCCGGGGCCCCTACGAGCAGTACTTC.